This entry lists 24 T cell receptor beta chains sequenced from one sample in a study of human T cells and chemical hapten exposure. This sample's time point: patch test 2, 6 weeks after DPC sensitization. Regarding treatment: therapeutic diphenylcyclopropenone sensitization with weekly scalp DPC. TCRdb itself ran the RACE reads through MiXCR, one entry per CDR3 protein. The sample consists of approximately 75,000 distinct CDR3 sequences, about 9% of them appearing once. The sample consisted of whole blood, taken in connection with sensitization to the hapten diphenylcyclopropenone (DPC). These receptors were taken from a woman in her forties or fifties with alopecia areata. Some clones in this sample may be carry-over from other donors' samples.

This clonotype turned up a few times. J is TRBJ2-7 and V is TRBV4-1; no firm D call. V shed 1 base and J shed 3 bases, with 13 bases lying between them. CDR3 length: 15 amino acids. Germline V gives CDR1 MGHRA, CDR2 YSYEKL. The CDR3 here is CASSQGRAADYEQYF. The CDR3 region has the DNA TGCGCCAGCAGCCAAGGACGTGCGGCAGACTACGAGCAGTACTTC.

This clonotype has at least ten counts. This chain links TRBV28 with TRBJ1-5; D is unclear. The germline CDR1 and CDR2 sequences are MDHEN and SYDVKM. V was pared by 6 bases and J by 4 bases, with 13 bases between. The CDR3 consists of 14 residues. CDR3 sequence reads: CASRPFPRNQPQHF. As DNA, the CDR3 is TGTGCCAGCAGACCCTTCCCCAGGAATCAGCCCCAGCATTTT.

V gene TRBV10-3 combines with J gene TRBJ2-3; TRBD2 agrees at 9 bases. There are 16 residues in the CDR3. V was pared by 3 bases and J by 2 bases, with 6 bases of the junction left unmatched. Germline V gene lookup returns CDR1 ENHRY and CDR2 SYGVKD. The DNA for the CDR3 is TGTGCCATCAGTGAAGGAGCGGGGGGCCCCACAGATACGCAGTATTTT. It yields the protein CAISEGAGGPTDTQYF.

This clonotype was found a few times. The chain carries TRBV5-1 and TRBJ1-3, with a possible D match to TRBD1 (5 bases). V was pared by 1 base and J by 3 bases, with 8 bases between. In germline, CDR1 is SGHRS, CDR2 YFSETQ. This CDR3 is 14 amino acids long. As DNA, the CDR3 is TGCGCCAGCAGCTTGATGACAGATGGAAACACCATATATTTT. Translated, it gives CASSLMTDGNTIYF.

This clonotype was seen more than once but under ten times. The V and J genes are TRBV9 and TRBJ1-5; D is ambiguous. V lost 3 bases and J 0 bases, leaving 7 bases between the germline ends. CDR1 and CDR2 from the germline V gene are SGDLS and YYNGEE. The CDR3 loop spans 14 amino acids. In nucleotides, the CDR3 is TGTGCCAGCAGCGATAGGAATAGCAATCAGCCCCAGCATTTT. This gives the protein CASSDRNSNQPQHF.

This chain uses TRBV4-1 with TRBJ1-1; D gene uncertain. V was cut by 4 bases and J by 3 bases, with 9 bases left in between. The CDR3 is 13 residues long. Germline CDR1 MGHRA, CDR2 YSYEKL. CDR3 in amino acids: CASSPRSDTEAFF. Written as DNA, the CDR3 is TGCGCCAGCAGCCCCCGTAGCGACACTGAAGCTTTCTTT.

In its sample, this clonotype was seen many times. The chain joins TRBV6-5 to TRBJ1-1; D unclear. V shed 10 bases and J shed 2 bases, with 14 bases lying between them. This CDR3 has 13 amino acids. Looked up from germline, CDR1 is MNHEY and CDR2 is SVGAGI. CDR3 residues: CATVYPGNTEAFF. The CDR3 DNA sequence: TGTGCCACAGTGTACCCTGGAAACACTGAAGCTTTCTTT.

This clonotype was detected many times. The chain employs TRBV7-6 and TRBJ1-4; D uncertain. The germline V gene encodes CDR1 SGHVS and CDR2 FNYEAQ. The CDR3 contains 17 residues. Trimming removed 2 bases from V and 0 bases from J, with 13 bases in between. CDR3 coding DNA: TGTGCCAGCAGCTTACAGGTGGGCCCGGCAACTAATGAAAAACTGTTTTTT. Amino acid sequence: CASSLQVGPATNEKLFF.

This clonotype was detected many times. V is TRBV7-2 and J is TRBJ2-1, with 7 nucleotides matching TRBD2. CDR1 SGHTA and CDR2 FQGNSA come from the germline V gene. This CDR3 is built from 13 residues. V was pared by 5 bases and J by 9 bases, with 7 bases of the junction left unmatched. The CDR3 coding sequence is TGTGCCAGCAGCCTCACTAGCGAAGGTGAGCAGTTCTTC. The encoded protein is CASSLTSEGEQFF.

This clonotype came up many times. The chain uses TRBV6-1 and TRBJ1-5; maybe TRBD1 (6 bases). Germline V gene sequence: CDR1 MNHNS, CDR2 SASEGT. V was clipped by 6 bases and J by 4 bases, with 13 bases between them. The CDR3 runs 14 residues. CDR3 region: CASRTGPLNQPQHF. The CDR3 nucleotides read TGTGCCAGCAGAACAGGGCCCTTGAATCAGCCCCAGCATTTT.

This rearrangement joins TRBV10-2 to TRBJ1-6; TRBD1 matches at 9 bases. This CDR3 contains 13 residues. The ends lost 6 bases at V and 7 bases at J; junction bases unmatched: 1. From germline, CDR1 is WSHSY and CDR2 SAAADI. The CDR3 nucleotides are TGCGCCAGCAGCGGACAGGGGAATTCACCCCTCCACTTT. Protein sequence: CASSGQGNSPLHF.

This clonotype has just a few counts. The chain uses TRBV28 and TRBJ1-4, with 7 bases matching TRBD1. From germline, CDR1 is MDHEN and CDR2 SYDVKM. This CDR3 comprises 15 residues. With V trimmed by 3 bases and J by 0 bases, 1 base remained unmatched. The CDR3 loop reads CASSFGTATNEKLFF. The DNA for the CDR3 is TGTGCCAGCAGTTTTGGGACAGCAACTAATGAAAAACTGTTTTTT.

The chain carries TRBV12-3 or TRBV12-4 and TRBJ2-7; TRBD1 is a possible D gene (6 bases). V was cut by 5 bases and J by 9 bases, with 20 bases left in between. The CDR3 covers 14 residues. DNA for the CDR3: TGTGCCAGCAGTGGGGCTGAGGGGGTTCTAGTGCAGTACTTC. The encoded protein is CASSGAEGVLVQYF.

This clonotype was detected only a few times. The chain carries TRBV25-1 and TRBJ1-1; 10 bases are shared with TRBD1. V was clipped by 5 bases and J by 5 bases; unmatched bases: 8. The CDR3 is 15 residues long. Per germline, CDR1 MGHDK and CDR2 SYGVNS. CDR3 bases: TGTGCCAGCAGTCTCCGACAGGGGGCTGGAACTGAAGCTTTCTTT. As protein: CASSLRQGAGTEAFF.

The chain combines TRBV5-4 with TRBJ2-3; tentative D call: TRBD2 (5 bases). In germline, CDR1 is SGHNT, CDR2 YYREEE (reference sequence). V gave up 8 bases and J gave up 3 bases, with 7 bases separating them. This CDR3 has 11 amino acids. The CDR3 loop reads CARRGTDTQYF. As DNA, the CDR3 is TGTGCCAGACGGGGTACAGATACGCAGTATTTT.

This chain uses TRBV2 with TRBJ2-3; 11 bases align to TRBD2. The CDR3 runs to 15 residues. V lost 6 bases, J lost 6 bases, and 8 bases stayed unmatched. Germline V gene data show CDR1 as SNHLY and CDR2 as FYNNEI. CDR3 sequence: CASRPLAGEMDTQYF. CDR3 nucleotide sequence: TGTGCCAGCAGGCCACTAGCGGGAGAAATGGATACGCAGTATTTT.

This clonotype was counted between two and nine times. The chain joins TRBV7-9 to TRBJ1-5; no reliable D call. V shed 5 bases and J shed 5 bases, with 16 bases lying between them. Germline values: CDR1 SEHNR, CDR2 FQNEAQ (reference sequence). CDR3 size: 15 residues. The chain's CDR3 is CASSPGLTTDQPQHF. CDR3 sequence (DNA): TGTGCCAGCAGCCCCGGACTGACGACGGATCAGCCCCAGCATTTT.

V gene TRBV4-3 combines with J gene TRBJ2-1; 7 nucleotides line up with TRBD1. Unmatched junction bases numbered 3, after V lost 1 base and J lost 3 bases. CDR1 and CDR2 (germline): LGHNA, YSLEER. This CDR3 comprises 15 residues. The CDR3, as DNA: TGCGCCAGCAGCCAAGTGGACAGGATCTACAATGAGCAGTTCTTC. Protein product: CASSQVDRIYNEQFF.

J is TRBJ2-1 and V is TRBV12-3 or TRBV12-4, with 9 bases matching TRBD2. V gave up 4 bases and J gave up 3 bases; unmatched junction bases: 10. CDR3 length: 17 amino acids. DNA for the CDR3: TGTGCCAGCAGTTCACCCGGTAGCGGGGGCCGCTACAATGAGCAGTTCTTC. Protein sequence: CASSSPGSGGRYNEQFF.

The table lists this clonotype with many counts. The chain links TRBV27 to TRBJ1-2, with D perhaps matching TRBD1 (5 bases). Germline CDR1 and CDR2: MNHEY and SMNVEV (reference sequence). With 8 bases removed from V and 2 bases from J, the gap between germline ends came to 12 bases. The CDR3 has 13 amino acids. The CDR3 DNA reads TGTGCCAGCTCCCCGGAGGGGAACTATGGCTACACCTTC. Amino acid sequence: CASSPEGNYGYTF.

The chain is built from TRBV6-5 and TRBJ1-4, with TRBD1 matching over 11 bases. CDR3 length equals 12 residues. The germline V gene has CDR1 MNHEY and CDR2 SVGAGI. With 10 bases clipped from V and 10 bases from J, the junction kept 5 bases outside the gene matches. The DNA of the CDR3 is TGTGCCACAGGACAGGGGGCGGGAAAACTGTTTTTT. Its protein is CATGQGAGKLFF.

This clonotype was seen more than once but under ten times. The rearrangement joins TRBV2 to TRBJ2-1; the D is unclear. V gave up 6 bases and J gave up 10 bases, with 10 bases separating them. The CDR3 is 11 amino acids. The V gene's germline CDR1 is SNHLY and CDR2 FYNNEI. In DNA, the CDR3 is TGTGCCAGCAGGGCCTTCGGGGAGCAGTTCTTC. It encodes CASRAFGEQFF.

This clonotype appeared a few times. The J gene is TRBJ2-3, the V gene TRBV27, with 11 bases that match TRBD1. The CDR3 has 16 amino acids. CDR1 and CDR2 (germline): MNHEY, SMNVEV (reference sequence). V lost 5 bases to trimming and J lost 6 bases; unmatched junction nucleotides: 10. The CDR3 here is CASSPGLGQGVDTQYF. The DNA of the CDR3 is TGTGCCAGCAGTCCAGGCCTGGGACAGGGGGTGGATACGCAGTATTTT.

This clonotype was counted a few times. The gene calls are TRBV7-9 and TRBJ2-3, with TRBD2 identical over 8 bases. This CDR3 has 19 residues. The V and J ends lost 0 bases and 4 bases, in that order; junction bases with no gene match: 15. Per the germline V gene, CDR1 is SEHNR and CDR2 is FQNEAQ (reference sequence). This chain's CDR3 is CASSLAGLAGTTRADTQYF. CDR3 coding DNA: TGTGCCAGCAGCTTAGCCGGGCTAGCGGGCACAACGAGGGCAGATACGCAGTATTTT. Full variable domain (remainder filled in from reference TRBV7-9 and TRBJ2-3): DTGVSQNPRHKITKRGQNVTFRCDPISEHNRLYWYRQTLGQGPEFLTYFQNEAQLEKSRLLSDRFSAERPKGSFSTLEIQRTEQGDSAMYLCASSLAGLAGTTRADTQYFGPGTRLTVL.